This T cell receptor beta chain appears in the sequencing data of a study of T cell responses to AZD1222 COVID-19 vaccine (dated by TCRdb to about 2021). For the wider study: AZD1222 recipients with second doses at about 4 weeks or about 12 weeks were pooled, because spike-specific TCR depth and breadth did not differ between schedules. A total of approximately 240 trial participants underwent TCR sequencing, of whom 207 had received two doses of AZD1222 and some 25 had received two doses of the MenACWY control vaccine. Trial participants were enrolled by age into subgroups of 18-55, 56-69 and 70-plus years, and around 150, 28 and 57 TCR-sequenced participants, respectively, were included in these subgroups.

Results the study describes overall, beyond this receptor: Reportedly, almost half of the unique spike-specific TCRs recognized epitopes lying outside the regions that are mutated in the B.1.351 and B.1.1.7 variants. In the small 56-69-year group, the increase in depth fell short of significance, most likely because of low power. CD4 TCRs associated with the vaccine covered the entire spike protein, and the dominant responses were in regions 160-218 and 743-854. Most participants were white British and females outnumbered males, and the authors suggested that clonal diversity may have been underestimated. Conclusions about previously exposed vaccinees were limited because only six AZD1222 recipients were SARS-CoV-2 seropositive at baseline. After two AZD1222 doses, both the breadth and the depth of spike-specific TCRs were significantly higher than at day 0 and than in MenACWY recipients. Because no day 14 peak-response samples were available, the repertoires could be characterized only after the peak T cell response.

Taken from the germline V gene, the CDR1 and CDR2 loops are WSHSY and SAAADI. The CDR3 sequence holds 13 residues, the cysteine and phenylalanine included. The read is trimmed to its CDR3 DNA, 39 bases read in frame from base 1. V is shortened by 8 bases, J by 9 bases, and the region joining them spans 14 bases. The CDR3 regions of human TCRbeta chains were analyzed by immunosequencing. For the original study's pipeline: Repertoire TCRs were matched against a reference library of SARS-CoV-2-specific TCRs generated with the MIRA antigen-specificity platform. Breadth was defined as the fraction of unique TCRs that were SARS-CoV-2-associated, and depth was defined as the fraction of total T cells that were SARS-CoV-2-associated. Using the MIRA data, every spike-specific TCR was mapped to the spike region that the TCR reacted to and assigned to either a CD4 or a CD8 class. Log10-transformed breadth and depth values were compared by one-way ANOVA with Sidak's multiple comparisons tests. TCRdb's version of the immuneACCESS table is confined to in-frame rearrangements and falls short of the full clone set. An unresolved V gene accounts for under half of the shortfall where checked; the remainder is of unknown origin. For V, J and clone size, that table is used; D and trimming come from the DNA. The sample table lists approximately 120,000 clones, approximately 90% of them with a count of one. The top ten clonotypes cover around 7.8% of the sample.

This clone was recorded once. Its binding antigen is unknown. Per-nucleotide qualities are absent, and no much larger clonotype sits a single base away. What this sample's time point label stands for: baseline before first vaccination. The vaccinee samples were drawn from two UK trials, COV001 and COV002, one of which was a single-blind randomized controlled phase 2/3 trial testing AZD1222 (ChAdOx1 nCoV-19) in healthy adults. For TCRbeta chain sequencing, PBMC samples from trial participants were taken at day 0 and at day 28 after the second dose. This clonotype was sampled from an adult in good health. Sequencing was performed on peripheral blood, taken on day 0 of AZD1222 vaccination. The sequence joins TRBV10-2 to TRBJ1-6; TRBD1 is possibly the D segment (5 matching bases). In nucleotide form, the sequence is TGCGCCAGCGGGACCGCCGGGGGTTCACCCCTCCACTTT. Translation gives CASGTAGGSPLHF.